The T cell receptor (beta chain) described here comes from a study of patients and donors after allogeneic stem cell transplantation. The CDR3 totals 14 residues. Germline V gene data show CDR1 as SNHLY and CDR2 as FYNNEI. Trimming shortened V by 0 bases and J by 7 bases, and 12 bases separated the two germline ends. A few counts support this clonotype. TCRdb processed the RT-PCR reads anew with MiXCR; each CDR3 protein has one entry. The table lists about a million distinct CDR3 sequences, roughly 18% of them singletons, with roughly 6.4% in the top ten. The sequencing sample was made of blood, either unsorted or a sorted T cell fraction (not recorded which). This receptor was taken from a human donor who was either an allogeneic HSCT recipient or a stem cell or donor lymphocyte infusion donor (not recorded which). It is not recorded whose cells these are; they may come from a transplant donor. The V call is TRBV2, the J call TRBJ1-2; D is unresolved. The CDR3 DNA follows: TGTGCCAGCAGTGAAGCGCTTCTAGAAAGTGGCTACACCTTC. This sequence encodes CASSEALLESGYTF.